This T cell receptor beta chain emerged from a study of blood T cell repertoires in COVID-19. Across the whole study: Specimens from acute and convalescent COVID-19 originated in the United States, Italy and Spain. T cells, B-cell-depleted T cells, or PBMCs provided the cDNA or gDNA that served as material.

Per germline, CDR1 MNHEY and CDR2 SVGEGT. V shed 5 bases and J shed 2 bases, with 12 bases lying between them. This CDR3 contains 14 residues. In the authors' workflow: Cell counts per sample came from amplifying reference gene primers. TCRdb's copy holds only in-frame clones and misses some; the assay was immunoSEQ multiplex PCR. Clonal size and the V and J genes are those of that table, whereas D and trimming came from the DNA. The sample has over 150,000 clones; roughly 88% are singletons. The sequence derives from a woman aged 80 or older with active or convalescent COVID-19. The source material was peripheral blood. V gene TRBV6-2 or TRBV6-3 combines with J gene TRBJ1-1, with a tentative D call TRBD1 (5 bases). For the CDR3, the DNA is TGTGCCAGCAGTCCCGACAGAGGAAACACTGAAGCTTTCTTT. Protein sequence: CASSPDRGNTEAFF.